A selection of T cell receptor beta chains follows, all from one sample in a study of T-cell memory formation after mild COVID-19. Each CDR3 protein gets one entry after TCRdb re-called the 5' RACE reads with MiXCR. This sample has 200,000 to 300,000 distinct CDR3 sequences, with over 15% found just once. Specimen: PBMCs or a T cell subset sorted from them (not recorded which). All receptors derive from a man aged 18-30 years who had mild COVID-19 (a few samples of this study predate the infection). Cell type and time point are not known. CDR3s include the opening cysteine and the closing phenylalanine or tryptophan. D genes are given only for firm matches. Rows give clone size only sometimes, using once, few, many, or a class for an expanded clone.

-	TRBV30	TRBJ2-7	-	CAGGAGNSYEQYF	TGTGCCGGCGGGGCAGGGAACTCCTACGAGCAGTACTTC
TRBD2	TRBV20-1	TRBJ2-7	many	CSARTGGDEQYF	TGCAGTGCTAGAACGGGGGGGGACGAGCAGTACTTC
TRBD1	TRBV27	TRBJ2-5	few	CASSFWAGGSGETQYF	TGTGCCAGCAGTTTTTGGGCAGGGGGATCGGGCGAGACCCAGTACTTC
-	TRBV5-1	TRBJ1-1	-	CASSYRGRLNTEAFF	TGCGCCAGCAGCTACCGGGGGCGCCTGAACACTGAAGCTTTCTTT
TRBD1	TRBV14	TRBJ2-2	-	CASSPRTGQETGELFF	TGTGCCAGCAGCCCCCGGACAGGCCAGGAAACCGGGGAGCTGTTTTTT
-	TRBV3-1	TRBJ2-5	-	CAIRNAETQYF	TGTGCCATCCGAAATGCGGAGACCCAGTACTTC
-	TRBV2	TRBJ2-6	few	CASRVGANVLTF	TGTGCCAGCAGGGTTGGGGCCAACGTCCTGACTTTC
TRBD1	TRBV3-1	TRBJ2-7	few	CASSRLGQGTYEQYF	TGTGCCAGCAGCCGCCTAGGACAGGGGACCTACGAGCAGTACTTC
TRBD1	TRBV27	TRBJ1-1	once	CASSSEGAMNTEAFF	TGTGCCAGCAGCTCCGAGGGGGCAATGAACACTGAAGCTTTCTTT
TRBD2	TRBV4-3	TRBJ2-1	few	CASSRGGGLNEQFF	TGCGCCAGCAGCCGCGGCGGGGGGCTCAATGAGCAGTTCTTC
-	TRBV4-2	TRBJ2-3	many	CASSQVLGASGTDTQYF	TGTGCCAGCAGCCAAGTTTTGGGGGCCAGCGGCACAGATACGCAGTATTTT
TRBD1	TRBV5-1	TRBJ1-1	few	CASSPVGWDRVPEAFF	TGCGCCAGCAGCCCCGTGGGTTGGGACAGGGTCCCTGAAGCTTTCTTT
TRBD2	TRBV4-3	TRBJ2-1	-	CASSQEPRGDRGNEQFF	TGCGCCAGCAGCCAAGAACCCCGGGGGGACCGGGGCAATGAGCAGTTCTTC